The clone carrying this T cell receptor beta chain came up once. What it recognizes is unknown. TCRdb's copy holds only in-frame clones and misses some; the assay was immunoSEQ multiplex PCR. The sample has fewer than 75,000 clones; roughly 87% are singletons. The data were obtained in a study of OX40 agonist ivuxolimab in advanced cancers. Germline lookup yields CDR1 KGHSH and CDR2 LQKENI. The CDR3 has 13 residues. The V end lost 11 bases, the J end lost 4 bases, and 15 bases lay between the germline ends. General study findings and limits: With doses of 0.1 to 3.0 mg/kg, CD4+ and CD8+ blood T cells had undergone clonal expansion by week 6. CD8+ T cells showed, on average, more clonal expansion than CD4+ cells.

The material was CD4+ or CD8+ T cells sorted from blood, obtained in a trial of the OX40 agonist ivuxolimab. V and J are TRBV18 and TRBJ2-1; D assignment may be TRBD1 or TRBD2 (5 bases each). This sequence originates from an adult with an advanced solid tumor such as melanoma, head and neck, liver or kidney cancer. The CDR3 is CAGVGAEYNEQFF. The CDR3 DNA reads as TGTGCCGGGGTCGGGGCGGAATACAATGAGCAGTTCTTC.